This is a list of T cell receptor beta chains from one sample in a study of blood T cell repertoires in COVID-19. The repertoire was sequenced with immunoSEQ multiplex PCR; TCRdb's copy has only in-frame clones and lacks some. This table has roughly 220,000 clones, 85% to 90% appearing once. Sequenced material: PBMCs or T cells enriched from blood (not recorded which). The receptors originated from a man aged 25 to 40 who had been exposed to COVID-19. The CDR3 runs from the conserved cysteine through the conserved F or W. A D gene is named only where the DNA matches it firmly. Size is stated for part of the rows, as once, few or many counts, or as a class when the clone is expanded.

CDR3: CASSLDRTEAFF; DNA: TGTGCCAGCAGCTTGGACAGGACAGAAGCTTTCTTT; J: TRBJ1-1; size: .; V: TRBV5-6; D: .
CDR3: CASSSPGLAGPEQYF; DNA: TGTGCCAGCAGCTCTCCGGGACTAGCGGGCCCCGAGCAGTACTTC; J: TRBJ2-7; size: .; V: TRBV13; D: TRBD2
CDR3: CASSLGQGHYGYTF; DNA: TGTGCCAGCAGCTTGGGTCAGGGGCACTATGGCTACACCTTC; J: TRBJ1-2; size: .; V: TRBV5-4; D: .
CDR3: CASSNGQASGNTIYF; DNA: TGTGCCAGCAGCAACGGACAGGCCTCTGGAAACACCATATATTTT; J: TRBJ1-3; size: .; V: TRBV7-9; D: TRBD1
CDR3: CASSQDPGSGGKTQYF; DNA: TGTGCCAGCAGCCAAGATCCGGGGTCTGGGGGGAAGACCCAGTACTTC; J: TRBJ2-5; size: .; V: TRBV4-2; D: .
CDR3: CASSDWRGNNEQFF; DNA: TGCGCCAGCAGTGATTGGCGGGGCAACAATGAGCAGTTCTTC; J: TRBJ2-1; size: many; V: TRBV10-1; D: .
CDR3: CASSVSVWRAGTEAFF; DNA: TGTGCCAGCAGCGTCTCAGTTTGGAGGGCCGGCACTGAAGCTTTCTTT; J: TRBJ1-1; size: .; V: TRBV3-1/TRBV3-2; D: .
CDR3: CASSQGGVDTDTQYF; DNA: TGTGCCAGCAGCCAAGGGGGGGTAGACACAGATACGCAGTATTTT; J: TRBJ2-3; size: once; V: TRBV6-5; D: .
CDR3: CASSFRGSGYTF; DNA: TGTGCCAGCAGTTTTCGGGGATCCGGCTACACCTTC; J: TRBJ1-2; size: .; V: TRBV27; D: .
CDR3: CASSQGQGSPKTEAFF; DNA: TGTGCCAGCAGCCAAGGACAGGGATCCCCTAAAACTGAAGCTTTCTTT; J: TRBJ1-1; size: once; V: TRBV14; D: TRBD1
CDR3: CASSLWGTGSWWETQYF; DNA: TGTGCCAGCAGTTTATGGGGGACAGGGAGTTGGTGGGAGACCCAGTACTTC; J: TRBJ2-5; size: .; V: TRBV27; D: TRBD1
CDR3: CASSRRRGGPGELFF; DNA: TGTGCCAGCAGCCGGCGGCGGGGGGGCCCCGGGGAGCTGTTTTTT; J: TRBJ2-2; size: .; V: TRBV3-1/TRBV3-2; D: TRBD2
CDR3: CASSLPGGQLYGYTF; DNA: TGCGCCAGCAGCCTACCAGGTGGACAGCTCTATGGCTACACCTTC; J: TRBJ1-2; size: few; V: TRBV4-1; D: .
CDR3: CASSRDRGLGGELFF; DNA: TGTGCCAGCAGCCGGGACAGGGGGCTTGGTGGGGAGCTGTTTTTT; J: TRBJ2-2; size: .; V: TRBV6-2/TRBV6-3; D: TRBD1
CDR3: CASRGAGAGNYGYTF; DNA: TGTGCCAGTAGAGGGGCCGGTGCCGGGAACTATGGCTACACCTTC; J: TRBJ1-2; size: .; V: TRBV19; D: .
CDR3: CATSKGTVDF; DNA: TGTGCCACCTCGAAAGGTACAGTGGACTTC; J: TRBJ1-2; size: .; V: TRBV7-9; D: .
CDR3: CASSQVSGLSYNSPLHF; DNA: TGTGCCAGCAGCCAAGTTAGCGGGTTGTCCTATAATTCACCCCTCCACTTT; J: TRBJ1-6; size: .; V: TRBV3-1/TRBV3-2; D: .
CDR3: CASSPAVTDTQYF; DNA: TGTGCCAGCAGCCCAGCGGTCACAGATACGCAGTATTTT; J: TRBJ2-3; size: .; V: TRBV5-4; D: .
CDR3: CASNFPPDRDEQYF; DNA: TGTGCCAGCAACTTCCCCCCAGACAGGGACGAGCAGTACTTC; J: TRBJ2-7; size: .; V: TRBV7-9; D: TRBD1
CDR3: CASSVVGDGQPQHF; DNA: TGTGCCAGCAGCGTCGTGGGAGATGGACAGCCCCAGCATTTT; J: TRBJ1-5; size: .; V: TRBV2; D: .
CDR3: CASSLAGGPGELFF; DNA: TGTGCCAGCAGCTTGGCGGGGGGGCCCGGGGAGCTGTTTTTT; J: TRBJ2-2; size: .; V: TRBV5-4; D: TRBD2
CDR3: CASSPVGTDSGELFF; DNA: TGTGCCAGCAGCCCAGTCGGGACTGATTCCGGGGAGCTGTTTTTT; J: TRBJ2-2; size: once; V: TRBV7-3; D: .
CDR3: CASMRGSGETQYF; DNA: TGTGCCAGCATGCGGGGGTCCGGGGAGACCCAGTACTTC; J: TRBJ2-5; size: .; V: TRBV7-9; D: TRBD2
CDR3: CASSLDRGLDEQYF; DNA: TGCGCCAGCAGCCTGGACAGGGGGCTCGACGAGCAGTACTTC; J: TRBJ2-7; size: .; V: TRBV5-1; D: TRBD1
CDR3: CSVGLRQASSYNEQFF; DNA: TGCAGCGTTGGGCTTCGACAGGCCAGCTCCTACAATGAGCAGTTCTTC; J: TRBJ2-1; size: .; V: TRBV29-1; D: .
CDR3: CASSMEGHISYEQYF; DNA: TGTGCCAGTAGTATGGAGGGCCACATCTCCTACGAGCAGTACTTC; J: TRBJ2-7; size: .; V: TRBV19; D: .
CDR3: CTSSQDKIRAYSRAFF; DNA: TGCACCAGCAGCCAAGATAAAATTCGTGCTTACTCTAGAGCTTTCTTT; J: TRBJ1-1; size: .; V: TRBV1; D: .
CDR3: CATTAGGGTEAFF; DNA: TGTGCCACCACGGCGGGGGGGGGCACTGAAGCTTTCTTT; J: TRBJ1-1; size: .; V: TRBV19; D: .
CDR3: CASSLATRGRGTQYF; DNA: TGTGCCAGCAGCCTCGCGACCAGGGGGCGCGGGACCCAGTACTTC; J: TRBJ2-5; size: .; V: TRBV3-1/TRBV3-2; D: TRBD1
CDR3: CASSQDGSADTEAFF; DNA: TGTGCCAGCAGCCAAGATGGGTCGGCGGACACTGAAGCTTTCTTT; J: TRBJ1-1; size: .; V: TRBV4-2; D: .
CDR3: CASSQLTGGQETQYF; DNA: TGTGCCAGCAGCCAATTAACAGGGGGCCAAGAGACCCAGTACTTC; J: TRBJ2-5; size: .; V: TRBV4-2; D: TRBD1
CDR3: CASSLGTRGIDTQYF; DNA: TGTGCCAGCAGCTTGGGGACTAGAGGGATAGATACGCAGTATTTT; J: TRBJ2-3; size: once; V: TRBV5-4; D: TRBD2
CDR3: CASSLGQGRTYNSPLHF; DNA: TGCGCCAGCAGCTTGGGACAGGGGAGGACCTATAATTCACCCCTCCACTTT; J: TRBJ1-6; size: once; V: TRBV5-1; D: TRBD1
CDR3: CASAYVSGVPEAFF; DNA: TGTGCCAGCGCCTACGTTTCCGGGGTTCCCGAAGCTTTCTTT; J: TRBJ1-1; size: .; V: TRBV7-2; D: .
CDR3: CASSLFGRSNYGYTF; DNA: TGTGCCAGCAGCTTATTTGGTAGATCTAACTATGGCTACACCTTC; J: TRBJ1-2; size: .; V: TRBV7-8; D: .
CDR3: CASSPGQSTGELFF; DNA: TGTGCCAGCAGCCCGGGACAGAGCACCGGGGAGCTGTTTTTT; J: TRBJ2-2; size: .; V: TRBV6-8; D: TRBD1
CDR3: CASSTLIPGQGFGYTF; DNA: TGTGCCAGCAGTACGTTAATACCGGGACAGGGATTTGGCTACACCTTC; J: TRBJ1-2; size: .; V: TRBV14; D: TRBD1
CDR3: CASSQSSPRASYEQYF; DNA: TGTGCCAGCAGCCAATCGTCGCCCAGGGCTTCCTACGAGCAGTACTTC; J: TRBJ2-7; size: .; V: TRBV16; D: .
CDR3: CASSQVWGRRGTEAFF; DNA: TGCGCCAGCAGCCAAGTTTGGGGCAGGAGGGGCACTGAAGCTTTCTTT; J: TRBJ1-1; size: .; V: TRBV4-1; D: .
CDR3: CASSLTGPATNEKLFF; DNA: TGTGCCAGCTCACTCACAGGGCCTGCAACTAATGAAAAACTGTTTTTT; J: TRBJ1-4; size: once; V: TRBV18; D: .
CDR3: CASSILPESGNTIYF; DNA: TGTGCCAGTAGTATCCTCCCCGAGTCTGGAAACACCATATATTTT; J: TRBJ1-3; size: once; V: TRBV19; D: .
CDR3: CASSKDRPGGYTF; DNA: TGTGCCAGTAGCAAGGACCGCCCGGGGGGCTACACCTTC; J: TRBJ1-2; size: few; V: TRBV19; D: .
CDR3: CASSIDWSSGNTIYF; DNA: TGTGCCAGTAGTATAGATTGGAGCTCTGGAAACACCATATATTTT; J: TRBJ1-3; size: few; V: TRBV19; D: .
CDR3: CVRSLDGRGNATNEKLFF; DNA: TGTGTCAGAAGCTTAGACGGCAGGGGAAATGCAACTAATGAAAAACTGTTTTTT; J: TRBJ1-4; size: .; V: TRBV7-5; D: .
CDR3: CAWSQQANYGYTF; DNA: TGTGCCTGGAGCCAACAGGCAAACTATGGCTACACCTTC; J: TRBJ1-2; size: .; V: TRBV30; D: .
CDR3: CAWTGVMRSYGYTF; DNA: TGTGCCTGGACAGGGGTAATGAGGAGCTATGGCTACACCTTC; J: TRBJ1-2; size: .; V: TRBV30; D: .
CDR3: CASSPWEESPLHF; DNA: TGTGCCAGCTCACCTTGGGAGGAATCACCCCTCCACTTT; J: TRBJ1-6; size: .; V: TRBV18; D: .
CDR3: CASSGSRAGVGYGYTF; DNA: TGTGCCAGCAGTGGCTCCCGGGCAGGGGTCGGCTATGGCTACACCTTC; J: TRBJ1-2; size: .; V: TRBV6-1; D: .
CDR3: CASSQDTSQGSYNEQFF; DNA: TGCGCCAGCAGCCAAGATACGTCCCAGGGGTCTTACAATGAGCAGTTCTTC; J: TRBJ2-1; size: once; V: TRBV4-3; D: .
CDR3: CASSLQGWVTGELFF; DNA: TGTGCCAGCAGTTTACAGGGTTGGGTCACCGGGGAGCTGTTTTTT; J: TRBJ2-2; size: .; V: TRBV6-5; D: .
CDR3: CASSPPQRSGEQYF; DNA: TGTGCCAGCAGCCCCCCTCAGCGGTCGGGCGAGCAGTACTTC; J: TRBJ2-7; size: .; V: TRBV5-6; D: .
CDR3: CSVDDPGDYTDTQYF; DNA: TGCAGCGTTGACGACCCGGGGGATTACACAGATACGCAGTATTTT; J: TRBJ2-3; size: .; V: TRBV29-1; D: .
CDR3: CASSQAETSGGFYEQYF; DNA: TGCGCCAGCAGCCAAGCGGAGACTAGCGGGGGCTTCTACGAGCAGTACTTC; J: TRBJ2-7; size: once; V: TRBV4-1; D: TRBD2
CDR3: CASSDGTSGGNEQFF; DNA: TGTGCCAGCAGTGACGGGACTAGCGGGGGGAATGAGCAGTTCTTC; J: TRBJ2-1; size: many; V: TRBV6-4; D: TRBD2
CDR3: CASSLEGQRRGIQYF; DNA: TGTGCCAGCAGCTTAGAGGGACAGCGAAGGGGCATTCAGTACTTC; J: TRBJ2-4; size: .; V: TRBV11-2; D: TRBD1
CDR3: CASSLGWRGRDGYTF; DNA: TGTGCCAGCAGCTTAGGGTGGAGGGGCCGAGATGGCTACACCTTC; J: TRBJ1-2; size: .; V: TRBV7-9; D: .
CDR3: CASSTGQGRSSGNTIYF; DNA: TGTGCCAGTAGTACGGGACAGGGAAGAAGCTCTGGAAACACCATATATTTT; J: TRBJ1-3; size: once; V: TRBV19; D: TRBD1